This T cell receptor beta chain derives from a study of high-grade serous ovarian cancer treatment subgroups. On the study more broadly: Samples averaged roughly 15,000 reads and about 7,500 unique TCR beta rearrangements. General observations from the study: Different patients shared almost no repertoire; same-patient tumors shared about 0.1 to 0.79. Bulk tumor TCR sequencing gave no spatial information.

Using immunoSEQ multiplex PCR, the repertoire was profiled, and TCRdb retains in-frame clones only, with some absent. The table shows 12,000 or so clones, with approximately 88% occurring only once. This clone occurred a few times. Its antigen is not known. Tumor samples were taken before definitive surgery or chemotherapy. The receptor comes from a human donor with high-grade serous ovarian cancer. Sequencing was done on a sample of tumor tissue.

The CDR3 protein is CASSLQGQGGYTF. The DNA for the CDR3 is TGCGCCAGCAGCTTGCAGGGGCAGGGGGGCTACACCTTC. The V gene is TRBV5-1, the J gene TRBJ1-2; D possibly corresponds to TRBD1 (6 bases). The CDR3 is 13 residues long. In germline, CDR1 is SGHRS, CDR2 YFSETQ. V lost 1 base and J lost 8, with 12 bases in between. Full variable domain (outside the CDR3, taken from reference TRBV5-1 and TRBJ1-2): KAGVTQTPRYLIKTRGQQVTLSCSPISGHRSVSWYQQTPGQGLQFLFEYFSETQRNKGNFPGRFSGRQFSNSRSEMNVSTLELGDSALYLCASSLQGQGGYTFGSGTRLTVV.